The rows below give T cell receptor beta chains drawn from one sample of a study of T cell responses to AZD1222 COVID-19 vaccine. The assay was immunoSEQ multiplex PCR, and TCRdb's table has in-frame clones only and misses some. The sample consists of 150,000 to 250,000 clones, 80% to 95% of them appearing once. This material consisted of peripheral blood, taken 28 days after the second AZD1222 dose. The source of these receptors is an adult who received the AZD1222 COVID-19 vaccine. CDR3s leave out the opening cysteine and the closing phenylalanine or tryptophan. Fields, in order: V gene, CDR3 protein.

v_gene: TRBV5-4; CDR3aa: ASSRIGLADSYEQY
v_gene: TRBV5-1; CDR3aa: ASGISGQETQY
v_gene: TRBV19; CDR3aa: ASSISPTGYYEQY
v_gene: TRBV2; CDR3aa: ASRRGNTEAF
v_gene: TRBV30; CDR3aa: AWREGLNTEAF
v_gene: TRBV5-4; CDR3aa: ASSLGQRDSPLH
v_gene: TRBV5-1; CDR3aa: ASSSGQAANTGELF
v_gene: TRBV19; CDR3aa: ATHSTGGYT
v_gene: TRBV6-6; CDR3aa: ASSPQGQETQY
v_gene: TRBV10-3; CDR3aa: AISGNTDTQY
v_gene: TRBV7-9; CDR3aa: ASSLARSPESGELF
v_gene: TRBV18; CDR3aa: ASSEVGSSYEQY
v_gene: TRBV28; CDR3aa: ASSLSGAQGEAF
v_gene: TRBV10-3; CDR3aa: AISDTPGETGELF
v_gene: TRBV11-2; CDR3aa: ASSSRLTGRETQY
v_gene: TRBV6-5; CDR3aa: ASGPLGGGDTQY
v_gene: TRBV7-2; CDR3aa: ASSPGGTTGETQY
v_gene: TRBV28; CDR3aa: ASSPPGIMNTEAF
v_gene: TRBV6-5; CDR3aa: ASSTTGNPSYEQY
v_gene: TRBV28; CDR3aa: ASSPPWGQGAQPQH
v_gene: TRBV9; CDR3aa: ASSTGTGSLIEQF
v_gene: TRBV27; CDR3aa: ASSPGLPEAF
v_gene: TRBV6-5; CDR3aa: ASSYGGMGEQY
v_gene: TRBV3-1/TRBV3-2; CDR3aa: ASSQEEAENTEAF
v_gene: TRBV19; CDR3aa: ASSRQGMNTEAF
v_gene: TRBV9; CDR3aa: ASSASGMSNQPQH
v_gene: TRBV20-1; CDR3aa: SASVNTGELF
v_gene: TRBV29-1; CDR3aa: SAKVGGRGTEAF
v_gene: TRBV11-3; CDR3aa: ASSSSDLAGGPLETQY
v_gene: TRBV2; CDR3aa: ASRGAAALLNSPLH
v_gene: TRBV19; CDR3aa: ASIRTADSNQPQH
v_gene: TRBV3-1/TRBV3-2; CDR3aa: ASSGTRMSSYNEQF
v_gene: TRBV30; CDR3aa: AWRYLNPVYGYT
v_gene: TRBV7-8; CDR3aa: ASSPRRGGWREQF
v_gene: TRBV28; CDR3aa: ASSQGTTNTGELF
v_gene: TRBV28; CDR3aa: ASSLPFLARTSTDTQY
v_gene: TRBV11-1; CDR3aa: ASSRSGLANIYEQY
v_gene: TRBV5-1; CDR3aa: ASSLTPLEAQY
v_gene: TRBV11-3; CDR3aa: ASSLGGQKNTEAF
v_gene: TRBV28; CDR3aa: ASSRGVRGTDTQY